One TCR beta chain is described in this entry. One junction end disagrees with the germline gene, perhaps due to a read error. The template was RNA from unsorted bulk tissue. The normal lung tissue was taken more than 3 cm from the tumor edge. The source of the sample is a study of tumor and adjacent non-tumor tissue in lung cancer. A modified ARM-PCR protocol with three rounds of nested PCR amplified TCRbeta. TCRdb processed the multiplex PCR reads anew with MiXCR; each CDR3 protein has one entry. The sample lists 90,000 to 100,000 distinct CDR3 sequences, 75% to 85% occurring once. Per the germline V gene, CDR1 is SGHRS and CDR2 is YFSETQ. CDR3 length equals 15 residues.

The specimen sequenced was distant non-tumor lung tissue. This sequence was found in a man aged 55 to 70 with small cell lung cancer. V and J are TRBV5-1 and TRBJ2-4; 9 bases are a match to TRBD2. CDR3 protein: CASSGISGRKNIRYF. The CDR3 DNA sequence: TGCGCCAGCAGCGGGATTAGCGGGAGAAAAAACATTCGGTACTTC.